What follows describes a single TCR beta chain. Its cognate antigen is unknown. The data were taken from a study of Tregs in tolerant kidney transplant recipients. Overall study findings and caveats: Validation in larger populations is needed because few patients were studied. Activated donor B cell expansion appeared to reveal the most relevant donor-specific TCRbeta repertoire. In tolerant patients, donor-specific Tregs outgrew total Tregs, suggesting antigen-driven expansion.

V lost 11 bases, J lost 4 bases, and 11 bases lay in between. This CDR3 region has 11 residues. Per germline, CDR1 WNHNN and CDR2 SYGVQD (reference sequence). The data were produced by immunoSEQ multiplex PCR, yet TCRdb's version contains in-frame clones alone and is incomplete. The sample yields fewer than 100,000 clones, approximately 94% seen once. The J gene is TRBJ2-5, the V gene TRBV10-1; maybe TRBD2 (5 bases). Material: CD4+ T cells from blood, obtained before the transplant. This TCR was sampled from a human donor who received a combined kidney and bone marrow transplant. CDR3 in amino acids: CASNGGETQYF. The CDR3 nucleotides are TGCGCCTCCAACGGAGGAGAGACCCAGTACTTC.